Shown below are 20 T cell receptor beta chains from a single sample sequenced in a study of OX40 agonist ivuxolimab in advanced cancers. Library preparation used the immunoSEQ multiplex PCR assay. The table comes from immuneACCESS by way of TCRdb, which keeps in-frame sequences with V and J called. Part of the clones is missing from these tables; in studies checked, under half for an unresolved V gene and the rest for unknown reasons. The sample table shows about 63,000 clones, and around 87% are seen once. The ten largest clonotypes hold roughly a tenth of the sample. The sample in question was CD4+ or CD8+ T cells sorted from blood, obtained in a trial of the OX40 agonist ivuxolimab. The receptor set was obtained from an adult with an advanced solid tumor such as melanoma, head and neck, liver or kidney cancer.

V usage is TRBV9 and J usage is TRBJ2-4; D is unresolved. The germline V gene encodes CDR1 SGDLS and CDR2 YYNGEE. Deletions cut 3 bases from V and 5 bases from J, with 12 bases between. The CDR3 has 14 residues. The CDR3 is CASSAGWSQNIQYF. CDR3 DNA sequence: TGTGCCAGCAGCGCCGGGTGGAGCCAAAACATTCAGTACTTC.

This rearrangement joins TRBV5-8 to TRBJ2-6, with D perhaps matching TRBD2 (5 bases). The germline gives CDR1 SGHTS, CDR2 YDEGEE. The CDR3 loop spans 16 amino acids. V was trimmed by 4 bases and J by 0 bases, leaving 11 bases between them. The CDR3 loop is CASSVYRDSGANVLTF. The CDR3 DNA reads TGTGCCAGCAGCGTATACCGGGACTCTGGGGCCAACGTCCTGACTTTC.

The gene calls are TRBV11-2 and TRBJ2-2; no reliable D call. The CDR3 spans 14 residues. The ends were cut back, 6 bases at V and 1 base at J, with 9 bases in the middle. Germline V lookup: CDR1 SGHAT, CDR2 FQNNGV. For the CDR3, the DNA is TGTGCCAGCAGACTGGACGGGAACACCGGGGAGCTGTTTTTT. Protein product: CASRLDGNTGELFF.

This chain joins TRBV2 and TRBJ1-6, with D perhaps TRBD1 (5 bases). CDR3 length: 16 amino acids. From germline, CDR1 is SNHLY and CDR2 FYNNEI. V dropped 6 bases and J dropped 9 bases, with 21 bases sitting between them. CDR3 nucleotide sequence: TGTGCCAGCAGCGGGAGGGACCCCGGTGTTGGTTCACCCCTCCACTTT. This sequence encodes CASSGRDPGVGSPLHF.

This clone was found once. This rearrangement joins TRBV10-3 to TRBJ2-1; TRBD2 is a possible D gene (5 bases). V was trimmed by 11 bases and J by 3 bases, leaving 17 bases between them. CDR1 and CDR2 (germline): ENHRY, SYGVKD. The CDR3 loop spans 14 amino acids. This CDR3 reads CASRYSDIYNEQFF. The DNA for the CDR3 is TGTGCCTCAAGGTATAGCGATATCTACAATGAGCAGTTCTTC.

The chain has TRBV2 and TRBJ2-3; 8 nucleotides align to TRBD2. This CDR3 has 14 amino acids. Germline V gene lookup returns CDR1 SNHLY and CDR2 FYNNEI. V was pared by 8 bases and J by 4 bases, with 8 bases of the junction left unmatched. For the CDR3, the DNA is TGTGCCAGCGTTTACGGGAGGGGTGCAGATACGCAGTATTTT. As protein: CASVYGRGADTQYF.

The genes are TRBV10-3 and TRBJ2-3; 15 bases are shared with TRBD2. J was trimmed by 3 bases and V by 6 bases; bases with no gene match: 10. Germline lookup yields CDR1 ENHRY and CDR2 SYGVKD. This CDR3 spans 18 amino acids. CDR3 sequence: CAISPGTSGRPSTDTQYF. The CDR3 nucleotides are TGTGCCATCAGCCCCGGGACTAGCGGGAGGCCAAGTACAGATACGCAGTATTTT.

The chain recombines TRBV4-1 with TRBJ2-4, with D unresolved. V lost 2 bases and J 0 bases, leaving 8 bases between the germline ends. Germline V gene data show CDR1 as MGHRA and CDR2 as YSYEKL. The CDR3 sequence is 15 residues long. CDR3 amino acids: CASSQPMIAKNIQYF. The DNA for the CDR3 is TGCGCCAGCAGCCAACCGATGATAGCCAAAAACATTCAGTACTTC.

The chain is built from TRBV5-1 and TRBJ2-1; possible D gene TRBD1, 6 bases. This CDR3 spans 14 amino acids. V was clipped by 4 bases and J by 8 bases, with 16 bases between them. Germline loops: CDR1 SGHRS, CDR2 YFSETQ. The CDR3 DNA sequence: TGCGCCAGCAGCCCGCAGTGGGGGCGAGATGAGCAGTTCTTC. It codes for CASSPQWGRDEQFF.

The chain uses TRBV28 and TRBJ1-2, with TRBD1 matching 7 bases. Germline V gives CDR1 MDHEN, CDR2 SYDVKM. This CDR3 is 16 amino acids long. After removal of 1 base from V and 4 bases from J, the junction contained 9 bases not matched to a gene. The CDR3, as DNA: TGTGCCAGCAGTTTATTCCTTGGACAGGCTAGCTATGGCTACACCTTC. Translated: CASSLFLGQASYGYTF.

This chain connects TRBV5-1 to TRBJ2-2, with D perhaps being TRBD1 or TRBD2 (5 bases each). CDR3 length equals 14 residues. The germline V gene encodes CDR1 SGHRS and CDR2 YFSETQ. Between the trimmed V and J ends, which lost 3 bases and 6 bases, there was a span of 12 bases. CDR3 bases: TGCGCCAGCAGCTCCTACTGGGGGTCCGGGGAGCTGTTTTTT. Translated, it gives CASSSYWGSGELFF.

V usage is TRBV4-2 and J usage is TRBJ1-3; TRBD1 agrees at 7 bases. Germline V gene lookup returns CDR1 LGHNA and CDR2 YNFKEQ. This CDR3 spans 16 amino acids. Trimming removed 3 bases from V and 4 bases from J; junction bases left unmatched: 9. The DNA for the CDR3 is TGTGCCAGCAGCCATGCCGGGACAGCGGACGGAAACACCATATATTTT. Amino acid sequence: CASSHAGTADGNTIYF.

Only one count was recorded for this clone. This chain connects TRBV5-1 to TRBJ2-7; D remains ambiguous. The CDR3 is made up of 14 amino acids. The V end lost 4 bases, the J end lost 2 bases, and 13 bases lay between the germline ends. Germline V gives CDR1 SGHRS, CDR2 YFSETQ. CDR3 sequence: CASSEQAATYEQYF. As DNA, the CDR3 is TGCGCCAGCAGCGAGCAGGCAGCGACCTACGAGCAGTACTTC.

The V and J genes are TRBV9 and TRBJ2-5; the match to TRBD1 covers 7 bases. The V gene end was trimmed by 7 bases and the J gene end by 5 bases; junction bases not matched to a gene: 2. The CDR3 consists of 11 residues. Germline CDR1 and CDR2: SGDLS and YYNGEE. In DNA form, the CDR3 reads TGTGCCAGCGCCAGGGGGGAGACCCAGTACTTC. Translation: CASARGETQYF.

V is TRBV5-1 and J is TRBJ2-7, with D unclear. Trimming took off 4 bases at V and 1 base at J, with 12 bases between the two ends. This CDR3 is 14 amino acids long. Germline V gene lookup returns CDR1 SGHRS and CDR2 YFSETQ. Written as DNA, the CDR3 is TGCGCCAGCAGCAGGGCCCTGAGGTCCTACGAGCAGTACTTC. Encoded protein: CASSRALRSYEQYF.

Here the CDR3 DNA reads TGTGCCAGCAGCCGAACTAGCGGGTACGAGCAGTACTTC. Translated, it gives CASSRTSGYEQYF. The chain recombines TRBV11-3 with TRBJ2-7; 9 bases are shared with TRBD2. The ends lost 5 bases at V and 4 bases at J; junction bases unmatched: 3. From germline, CDR1 is SGHNT and CDR2 YENEEA. There are 13 residues in the CDR3.

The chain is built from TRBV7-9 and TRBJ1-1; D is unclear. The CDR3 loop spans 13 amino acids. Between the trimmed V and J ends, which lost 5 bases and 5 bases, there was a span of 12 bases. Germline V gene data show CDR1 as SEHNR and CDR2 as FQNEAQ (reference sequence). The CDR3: CASSTYGRTEAFF. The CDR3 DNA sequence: TGTGCCAGCAGCACTTATGGACGTACTGAAGCTTTCTTT.

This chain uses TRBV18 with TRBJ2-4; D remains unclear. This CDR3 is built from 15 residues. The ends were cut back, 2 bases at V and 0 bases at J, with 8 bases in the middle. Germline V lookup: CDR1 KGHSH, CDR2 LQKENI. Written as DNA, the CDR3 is TGTGCCAGCTCACCAGGGATTTTAGCCAAAAACATTCAGTACTTC. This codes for CASSPGILAKNIQYF.

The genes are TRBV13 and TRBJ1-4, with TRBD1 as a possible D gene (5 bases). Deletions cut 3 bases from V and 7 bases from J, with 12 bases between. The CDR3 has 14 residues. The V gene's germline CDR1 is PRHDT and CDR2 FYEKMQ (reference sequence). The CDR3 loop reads CASSLEGNGEKLFF. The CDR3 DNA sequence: TGTGCCAGCAGCTTGGAGGGGAACGGTGAAAAACTGTTTTTT.

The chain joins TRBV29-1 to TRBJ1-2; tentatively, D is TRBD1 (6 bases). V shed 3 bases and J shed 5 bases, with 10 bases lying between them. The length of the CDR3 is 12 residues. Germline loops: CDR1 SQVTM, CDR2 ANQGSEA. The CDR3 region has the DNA TGCAGCGTTGACTCCCAGGGGTATGGCTACACCTTC. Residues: CSVDSQGYGYTF.